The 24 T cell receptor beta chains below were found in one sample sequenced in a study of blood T cell repertoires in COVID-19. Some clones are missing from TCRdb's copy, which holds only in-frame ones; the method was immunoSEQ multiplex PCR. The sample lists under 500,000 clones; around 90% were seen once. Sequencing was done on a sample of PBMCs or T cells enriched from blood (not recorded which). The receptors shown here come from a woman aged 18-35 years with acute COVID-19.

The chain is built from TRBV27 and TRBJ2-5; TRBD2 aligns across 15 bases. Germline V CDR1 and CDR2: MNHEY, SMNVEV (reference sequence). The V and J ends lost 4 bases and 5 bases, in that order; junction bases with no gene match: 8. This CDR3 is 17 amino acids long. The chain's CDR3 is CASSSWTSGRAGETQYF. In nucleotides, the CDR3 is TGTGCCAGCAGTTCCTGGACTAGCGGGAGGGCAGGGGAGACCCAGTACTTC.

This clone showed up just a few times. The V call is TRBV7-2, the J call TRBJ2-7; the match to TRBD1 covers 8 bases. The CDR3 totals 15 residues. Germline loops: CDR1 SGHTA, CDR2 FQGNSA. V trimming: 4 bases; J trimming: 3 bases; junction bases outside the gene matches: 8. The CDR3 is CASSSGQGGYYEQYF. CDR3 DNA sequence: TGTGCCAGCAGCTCTGGACAGGGCGGATACTACGAGCAGTACTTC. Drawing the rest from reference TRBV7-2 and TRBJ2-7, the complete variable domain is GAGVSQSPSNKVTEKGKDVELRCDPISGHTALYWYRQSLGQGLEFLIYFQGNSAPDKSGLPSDRFSAERTGGSVSTLTIQRTQQEDSAVYLCASSSGQGGYYEQYFGPGTRLTVT.

The J gene is TRBJ2-7, the V gene TRBV2; D is unresolved. The CDR3 extends over 13 amino acids. Germline V gene lookup returns CDR1 SNHLY and CDR2 FYNNEI. V was pared by 7 bases and J by 2 bases, with 12 bases between. The CDR3 sequence: CASISGSAYEQYF. The CDR3 DNA follows: TGTGCCAGCATTTCGGGTTCGGCCTACGAGCAGTACTTC.

The chain links TRBV19 to TRBJ2-2, with a tentative D call TRBD1 (5 bases). The germline V gene has CDR1 LNHDA and CDR2 SQIVND (reference sequence). This CDR3 has 18 residues. V lost 1 base to trimming and J lost 2 bases, with 17 bases between them. CDR3 in amino acids: CASSIVWTQKDNTGELFF. DNA for the CDR3: TGTGCCAGTAGTATAGTATGGACACAGAAAGATAACACCGGGGAGCTGTTTTTT.

V usage is TRBV6-6 and J usage is TRBJ2-7, with 8 bases fitting TRBD1. Germline CDR1 MNHNY, CDR2 SVGAGI (reference sequence). CDR3 size: 16 residues. V gave up 4 bases and J gave up 0 bases; unmatched junction bases: 8. This chain's CDR3 is CASSSAWDRNSYEQYF. CDR3 nucleotides: TGTGCCAGCAGTTCCGCCTGGGACAGGAACTCCTACGAGCAGTACTTC.

This clone came up once. The chain employs TRBV5-1 and TRBJ2-3, with D perhaps TRBD1 (6 bases). Germline V gene sequence: CDR1 SGHRS, CDR2 YFSETQ. The CDR3 contains 16 residues. The V end was cut by 0 bases, the J end by 11 bases, with 22 bases between. The CDR3 sequence: CASSLETGPVYIGQYF. The CDR3, as DNA: TGCGCCAGCAGCTTGGAAACAGGGCCCGTCTATATTGGGCAGTATTTT.

The chain couples TRBV5-1 to TRBJ2-5; unclear D gene. V was shortened by 4 bases and J by 1 base, with 17 bases between the two germline ends. The CDR3 is 16 amino acids. Germline CDR1 SGHRS, CDR2 YFSETQ. The CDR3 sequence: CASSKSSSEVQETQYF. CDR3 DNA: TGCGCCAGCAGCAAGTCTTCCAGCGAGGTCCAAGAGACCCAGTACTTC. Supplemented by reference TRBV5-1 and TRBJ2-5, the full variable domain reads KAGVTQTPRYLIKTRGQQVTLSCSPISGHRSVSWYQQTPGQGLQFLFEYFSETQRNKGNFPGRFSGRQFSNSRSEMNVSTLELGDSALYLCASSKSSSEVQETQYFGPGTRLLVL.

Comments on this clone: The same CDR3 can be traced to other DNA sequences in this sample. The rearrangement joins TRBV24-1 to TRBJ2-2; TRBD1 might be the D (5 bases). Germline loops: CDR1 KGHDR, CDR2 SFDVKD. This CDR3 comprises 13 residues. V lost 9 bases and J lost 1, with 8 bases in between. The CDR3 coding sequence is TGTGCCACCGGCACAGGGAACACCGGGGAGCTGTTTTTT. Translation gives CATGTGNTGELFF.

This clone appeared a single time. The J gene is TRBJ2-1, the V gene TRBV30, with 10 bases matching TRBD2. The V and J ends lost 3 bases and 9 bases, in that order; junction bases with no gene match: 11. This CDR3 is built from 15 residues. Germline V gives CDR1 GTSNPN, CDR2 SVGIG (reference sequence). This CDR3 is CAWRKAGGTETEQFF. In nucleotides, the CDR3 is TGTGCCTGGAGAAAAGCGGGAGGGACGGAAACTGAGCAGTTCTTC.

V and J are TRBV2 and TRBJ1-3; D may be TRBD1 (6 bases). CDR3 length: 14 residues. Germline CDR1 reads SNHLY; CDR2 reads FYNNEI. V lost 3 bases to trimming and J lost 2 bases, with 8 bases between them. The CDR3 region is CASSDPGAGNTIYF. The DNA of the CDR3 is TGTGCCAGCAGTGACCCAGGGGCTGGAAACACCATATATTTT.

The chain uses TRBV2 and TRBJ1-2; TRBD1 aligns across 9 bases. Germline lookup yields CDR1 SNHLY and CDR2 FYNNEI. This CDR3 has 12 residues. Germline trimming cut 8 bases from V and 8 bases from J; bases unmatched to any gene: 6. The CDR3 DNA reads TGTGCCAGCCTACAGGGGGCGCCCGGCTACACCTTC. This codes for CASLQGAPGYTF.

The J gene is TRBJ1-6, the V gene TRBV6-2 or TRBV6-3; no clear D. Deletions cut 0 bases from V and 10 bases from J, with 19 bases between. CDR1 and CDR2 from the germline V gene are MNHEY and SVGEGT. The CDR3 spans 17 residues. CDR3 in amino acids: CASSYSYPWAPGSPLHF. CDR3 coding DNA: TGTGCCAGCAGTTACTCGTACCCGTGGGCTCCGGGATCACCCCTCCACTTT.

The chain carries TRBV4-1 and TRBJ2-7, with TRBD2 identical over 11 bases. Germline CDR1 MGHRA, CDR2 YSYEKL. CDR3 length: 17 residues. J gave up 7 bases and V 3 bases, and 14 bases lay outside the gene matches. The CDR3 loop reads CASSHSILAGATGEQYF. CDR3 nucleotide sequence: TGCGCCAGCAGCCACTCCATACTAGCGGGAGCGACGGGGGAGCAGTACTTC.

The chain links TRBV5-4 to TRBJ2-7; 10 bases match TRBD1. V lost 6 bases, J lost 3 bases, and 9 bases stayed unmatched. The CDR3 sequence is 15 residues long. CDR1 and CDR2 from the germline V gene are SGHNT and YYREEE (reference sequence). CDR3 sequence: CASTQTGGSNYEQYF. CDR3 bases: TGTGCCAGCACCCAGACAGGGGGCTCAAACTACGAGCAGTACTTC.

This chain uses TRBV7-2 with TRBJ1-6; a weak D match, TRBD1 (6 bases). From germline, CDR1 is SGHTA and CDR2 FQGNSA. This CDR3 has 13 residues. Trimming stripped 4 bases from V and 8 bases from J, with 9 bases between. The CDR3 sequence is CASSSRQDSPLHF. The CDR3 DNA reads TGTGCCAGCAGCTCCCGACAGGATTCACCCCTCCACTTT.

The chain is built from TRBV11-2 and TRBJ1-6; 7 bases are a match to TRBD1. The J segment lost 7 bases and the V segment lost 3 bases, leaving 3 bases of the junction unmatched. From germline, CDR1 is SGHAT and CDR2 FQNNGV. The CDR3 consists of 14 residues. The CDR3 nucleotides read TGTGCCAGCAGCTTGGGGACAGCCAATTCACCCCTCCACTTT. It translates to CASSLGTANSPLHF.

This sequence joins TRBV5-1 and TRBJ1-6; no clear D gene. Per the germline V gene, CDR1 is SGHRS and CDR2 is YFSETQ. V was clipped by 0 bases and J by 6 bases, with 10 bases between them. This CDR3 has 15 residues. For the CDR3, the DNA is TGCGCCAGCAGCTTGGTGTCAGAAACTAATTCACCCCTCCACTTT. Translating gives CASSLVSETNSPLHF.

J is TRBJ1-2 and V is TRBV10-3; 8 bases are shared with TRBD1. The CDR3 is 12 amino acids. Trimming removed 5 bases from V and 6 bases from J; junction bases left unmatched: 2. Germline values: CDR1 ENHRY, CDR2 SYGVKD. CDR3: CAISTQGDGYTF. CDR3 in DNA: TGTGCCATCAGTACACAGGGGGATGGCTACACCTTC.

The V call is TRBV12-3 or TRBV12-4, the J call TRBJ2-7, with TRBD2 as a possible D gene (5 bases). The V gene lost 7 bases and the J gene lost 6 bases, with 13 bases spanning the gap. CDR3 length: 12 amino acids. CDR3 residues: CASTYRAAEQYF. CDR3 DNA: TGTGCCAGCACCTATCGAGCGGCCGAGCAGTACTTC.

V gene TRBV10-2 combines with J gene TRBJ2-5; TRBD2 is a possible D gene (6 bases). The length of the CDR3 is 14 residues. V lost 4 bases and J lost 2, with 11 bases in between. The V gene's germline CDR1 is WSHSY and CDR2 SAAADI. The CDR3 DNA reads TGCGCCAGCAGTGTTGCGGGGCGACAAGAGACCCAGTACTTC. Its protein is CASSVAGRQETQYF.

The sample holds a few counts of this clone. This chain uses TRBV19 with TRBJ2-7; no definite D call. Trimming removed 7 bases at V and 0 bases at J, with 13 bases between. The CDR3 extends over 14 amino acids. The germline V gene has CDR1 LNHDA and CDR2 SQIVND (reference sequence). This chain's CDR3 is CASKLSVTSYEQYF. The CDR3 nucleotides read TGTGCCAGTAAATTGTCAGTTACCTCCTACGAGCAGTACTTC.

This sequence joins TRBV7-6 and TRBJ2-7; tentative D call: TRBD2 (6 bases). V was cut by 3 bases and J by 0 bases, with 12 bases left in between. This CDR3 has 15 amino acids. The germline V gene has CDR1 SGHVS and CDR2 FNYEAQ. The CDR3 sequence is CASSLIADISYEQYF. CDR3 DNA: TGTGCCAGCAGCTTGATAGCGGACATCTCCTACGAGCAGTACTTC. The complete variable domain, with remaining parts taken from reference TRBV7-6 and TRBJ2-7, reads GAGVSQSPRYKVTKRGQDVALRCDPISGHVSLYWYRQALGQGPEFLTYFNYEAQQDKSGLPNDRFSAERPEGSISTLTIQRTEQRDSAMYRCASSLIADISYEQYFGPGTRLTVT.

This chain connects TRBV4-2 to TRBJ2-7; tentative D call: TRBD2 (6 bases). V was pared by 5 bases and J by 3 bases, with 14 bases between. Germline-derived CDR1 and CDR2 are LGHNA and YNFKEQ. This CDR3 region has 14 residues. For the CDR3, the DNA is TGTGCCAGCAGCTTGGAGGGTCGAAACTACGAGCAGTACTTC. This codes for CASSLEGRNYEQYF.

DNA of the CDR3: TGTGCCAGCAGCTTGGACAACAGGGGGCCGTACTTC. Translating it yields CASSLDNRGPYF. V is TRBV5-5 and J is TRBJ2-7; 9 nucleotides line up with TRBD1. Per the germline V gene, CDR1 is SGHKS and CDR2 is YYEKEE (reference sequence). Trimming removed 0 bases from V and 12 bases from J; junction bases left unmatched: 4. The CDR3 is 12 amino acids.